This T cell receptor (beta chain) comes out of a study of blood T cell repertoires in COVID-19. As for the study in general: The cDNA or gDNA used as material had been derived from T cells, B-cell-depleted T cells, or PBMCs.

As handled by the study authors: Reference gene primer amplification gave estimated nucleated cell counts. Sequenced by immunoSEQ multiplex PCR; TCRdb stores in-frame clones only, minus some. The V and J calls and the clone size are those of that table, but D and trimming were determined from the DNA. The sample consists of roughly 82,000 clones, about nine tenths of them appearing once. The CDR3 has 14 residues. Trimming removed 4 bases from V and 8 bases from J; junction bases left unmatched: 9. Germline loops: CDR1 SGHTS, CDR2 YDEGEE. The chain recombines TRBV5-8 with TRBJ2-1; 7 positions agree with TRBD2. The receptor was isolated from a woman aged 45-60 years in a cohort sampled during active COVID-19. The sequenced material came from peripheral blood. The DNA of the CDR3 is TGTGCCAGCAGCAATATGGACGGGGGGTATGAGCAGTTCTTC. Amino acids: CASSNMDGGYEQFF.